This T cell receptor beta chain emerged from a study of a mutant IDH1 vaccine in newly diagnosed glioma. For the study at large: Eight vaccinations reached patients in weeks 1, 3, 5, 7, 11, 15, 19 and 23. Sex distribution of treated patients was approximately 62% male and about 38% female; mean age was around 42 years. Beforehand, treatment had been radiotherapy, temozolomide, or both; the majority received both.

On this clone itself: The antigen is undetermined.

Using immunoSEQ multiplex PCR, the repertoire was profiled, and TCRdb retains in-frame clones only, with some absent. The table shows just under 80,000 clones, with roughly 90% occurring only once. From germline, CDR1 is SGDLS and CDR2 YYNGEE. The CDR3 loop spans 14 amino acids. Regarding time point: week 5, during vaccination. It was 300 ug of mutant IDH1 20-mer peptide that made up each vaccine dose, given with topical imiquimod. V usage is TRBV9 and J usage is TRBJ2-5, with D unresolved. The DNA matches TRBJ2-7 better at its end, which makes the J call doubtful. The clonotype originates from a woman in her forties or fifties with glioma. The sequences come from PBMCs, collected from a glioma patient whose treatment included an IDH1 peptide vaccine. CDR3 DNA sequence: TGTGCCAGCAGCGTAGAACCGGGTTCCTACGAGCAGTACTTC. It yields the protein CASSVEPGSYEQYF.